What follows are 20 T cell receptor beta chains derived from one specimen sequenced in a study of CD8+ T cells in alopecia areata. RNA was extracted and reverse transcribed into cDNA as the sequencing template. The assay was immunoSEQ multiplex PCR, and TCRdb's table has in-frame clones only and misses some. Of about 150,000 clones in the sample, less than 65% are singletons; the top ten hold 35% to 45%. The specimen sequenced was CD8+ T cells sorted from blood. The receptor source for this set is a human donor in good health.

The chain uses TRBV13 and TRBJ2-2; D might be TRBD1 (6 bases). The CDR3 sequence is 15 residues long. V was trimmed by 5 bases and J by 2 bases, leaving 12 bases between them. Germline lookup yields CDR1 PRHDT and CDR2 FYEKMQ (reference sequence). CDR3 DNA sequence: TGTGCCAGCAGCGCACAGGGCAGAAACACCGGGGAGCTGTTTTTT. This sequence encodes CASSAQGRNTGELFF.

CDR3 region: CASSFGGRTEAFF. DNA for the CDR3: TGTGCCAGCAGTTTTGGGGGTCGGACTGAAGCTTTCTTT. This chain uses TRBV28 with TRBJ1-1; D might be TRBD1 (5 bases). Deletions cut 3 bases from V and 5 bases from J, with 10 bases between. CDR1 and CDR2 (germline): MDHEN, SYDVKM. The CDR3 consists of 13 residues.

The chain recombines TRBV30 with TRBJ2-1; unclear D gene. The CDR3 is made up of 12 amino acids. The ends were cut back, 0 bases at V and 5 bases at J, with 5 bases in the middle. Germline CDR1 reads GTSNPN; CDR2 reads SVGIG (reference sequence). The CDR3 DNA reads TGTGCCTGGAGTGTTGGGGACAATGAGCAGTTCTTC. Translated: CAWSVGDNEQFF.

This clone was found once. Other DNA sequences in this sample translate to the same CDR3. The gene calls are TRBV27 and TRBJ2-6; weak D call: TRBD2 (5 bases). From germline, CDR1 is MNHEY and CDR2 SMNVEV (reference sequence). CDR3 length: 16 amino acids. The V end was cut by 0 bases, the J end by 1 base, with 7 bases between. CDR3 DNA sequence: TGTGCCAGCAGTTTATCGGGCGGGTCTGGGGCCAACGTCCTGACTTTC. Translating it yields CASSLSGGSGANVLTF.

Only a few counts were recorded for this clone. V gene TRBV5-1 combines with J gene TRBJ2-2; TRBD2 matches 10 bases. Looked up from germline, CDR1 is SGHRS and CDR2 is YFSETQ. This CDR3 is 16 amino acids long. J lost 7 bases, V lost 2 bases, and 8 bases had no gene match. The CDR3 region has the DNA TGCGCCAGCAGCTTAGAGCGGGAGGGCCCCTACGGGGAGCTGTTTTTT. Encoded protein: CASSLEREGPYGELFF. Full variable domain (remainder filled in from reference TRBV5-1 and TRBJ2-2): KAGVTQTPRYLIKTRGQQVTLSCSPISGHRSVSWYQQTPGQGLQFLFEYFSETQRNKGNFPGRFSGRQFSNSRSEMNVSTLELGDSALYLCASSLEREGPYGELFFGEGSRLTVL.

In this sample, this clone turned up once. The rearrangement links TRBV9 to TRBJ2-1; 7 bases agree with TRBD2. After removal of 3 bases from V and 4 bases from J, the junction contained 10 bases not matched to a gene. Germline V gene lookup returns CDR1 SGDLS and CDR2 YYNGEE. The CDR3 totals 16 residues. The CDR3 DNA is TGTGCCAGCAGCGCACGGGGCGGGAGCTCATACAATGAGCAGTTCTTC. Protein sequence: CASSARGGSSYNEQFF.

The CDR3 coding sequence is TGTGCCAGCAGTGAATATTACAACACCGGGGAGCTGTTTTTT. Protein sequence: CASSEYYNTGELFF. This chain links TRBV25-1 with TRBJ2-2; no definite D call. Germline V gives CDR1 MGHDK, CDR2 SYGVNS. The CDR3 is made up of 14 amino acids. V shed 0 bases and J shed 2 bases, with 4 bases lying between them.

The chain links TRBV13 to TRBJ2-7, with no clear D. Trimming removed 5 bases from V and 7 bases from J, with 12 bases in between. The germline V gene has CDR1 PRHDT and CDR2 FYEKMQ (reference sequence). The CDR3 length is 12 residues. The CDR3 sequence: CASSQHPREQYF. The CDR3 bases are TGTGCCAGCAGCCAACATCCTCGGGAGCAGTACTTC.

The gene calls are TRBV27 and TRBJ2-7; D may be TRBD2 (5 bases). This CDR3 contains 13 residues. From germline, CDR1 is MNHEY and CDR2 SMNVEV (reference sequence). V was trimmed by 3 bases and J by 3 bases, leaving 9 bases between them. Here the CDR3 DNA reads TGTGCCAGCAGTTTCGAGGGCGACTACGAGCAGTACTTC. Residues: CASSFEGDYEQYF.

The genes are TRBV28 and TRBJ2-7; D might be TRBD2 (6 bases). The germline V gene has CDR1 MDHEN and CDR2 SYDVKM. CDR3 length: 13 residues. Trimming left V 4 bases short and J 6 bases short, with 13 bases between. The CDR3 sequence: CASSSRDFFEQYF. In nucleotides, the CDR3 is TGTGCCAGCAGTTCACGGGACTTCTTCGAGCAGTACTTC.

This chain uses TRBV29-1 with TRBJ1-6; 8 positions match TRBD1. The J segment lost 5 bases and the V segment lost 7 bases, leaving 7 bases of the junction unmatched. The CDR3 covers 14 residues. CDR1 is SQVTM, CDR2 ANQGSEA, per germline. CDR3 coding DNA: TGCAGCGCATTCCGGGACAGGAATAATTCACCCCTCCACTTT. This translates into CSAFRDRNNSPLHF.

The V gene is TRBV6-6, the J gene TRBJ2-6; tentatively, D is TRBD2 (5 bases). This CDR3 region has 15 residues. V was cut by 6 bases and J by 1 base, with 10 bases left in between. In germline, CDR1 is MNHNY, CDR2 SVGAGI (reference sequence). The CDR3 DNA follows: TGTGCCAGCAGCCCTTCGGGGTCTGGGGCCAACGTCCTGACTTTC. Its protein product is CASSPSGSGANVLTF.

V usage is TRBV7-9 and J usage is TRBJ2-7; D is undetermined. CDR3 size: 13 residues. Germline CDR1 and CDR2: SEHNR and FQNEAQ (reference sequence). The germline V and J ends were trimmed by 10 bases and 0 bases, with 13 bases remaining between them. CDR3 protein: CATTSTGSYEQYF. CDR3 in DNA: TGTGCCACCACCTCGACGGGCTCCTACGAGCAGTACTTC. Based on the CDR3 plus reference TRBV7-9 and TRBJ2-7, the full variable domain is DTGVSQNPRHKITKRGQNVTFRCDPISEHNRLYWYRQTLGQGPEFLTYFQNEAQLEKSRLLSDRFSAERPKGSFSTLEIQRTEQGDSAMYLCATTSTGSYEQYFGPGTRLTVT.

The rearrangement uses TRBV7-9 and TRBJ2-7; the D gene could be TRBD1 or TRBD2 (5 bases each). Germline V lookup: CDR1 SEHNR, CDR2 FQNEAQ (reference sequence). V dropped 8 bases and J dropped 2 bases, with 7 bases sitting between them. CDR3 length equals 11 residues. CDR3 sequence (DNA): TGTGCCAGCGGGACGGCCTACGAGCAGTACTTC. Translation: CASGTAYEQYF.

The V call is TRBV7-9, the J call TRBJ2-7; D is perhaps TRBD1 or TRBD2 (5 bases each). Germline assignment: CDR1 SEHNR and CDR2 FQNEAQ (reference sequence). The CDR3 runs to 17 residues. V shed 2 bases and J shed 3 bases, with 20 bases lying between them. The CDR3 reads CASSLLRDGIQDYEQYF. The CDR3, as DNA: TGTGCCAGCAGCTTACTCCGGGACGGTATACAAGACTACGAGCAGTACTTC.

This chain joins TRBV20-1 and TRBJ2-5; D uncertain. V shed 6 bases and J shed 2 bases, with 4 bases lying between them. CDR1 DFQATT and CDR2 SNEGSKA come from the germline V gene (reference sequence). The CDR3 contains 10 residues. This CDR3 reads CSASQETQYF. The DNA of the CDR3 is TGCAGTGCGAGTCAAGAGACCCAGTACTTC.

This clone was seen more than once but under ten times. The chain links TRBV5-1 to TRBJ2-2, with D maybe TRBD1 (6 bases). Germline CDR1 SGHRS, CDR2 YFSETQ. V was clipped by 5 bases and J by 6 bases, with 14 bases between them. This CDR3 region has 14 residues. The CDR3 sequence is CASRRTQGPGELFF. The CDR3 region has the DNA TGCGCCAGCAGACGGACGCAGGGGCCCGGGGAGCTGTTTTTT.

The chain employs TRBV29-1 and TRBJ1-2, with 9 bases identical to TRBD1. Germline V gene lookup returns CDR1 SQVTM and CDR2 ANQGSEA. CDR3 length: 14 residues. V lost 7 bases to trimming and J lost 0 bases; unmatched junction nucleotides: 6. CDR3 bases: TGCAGCGCCCACACAGGGGGCACTAACTATGGCTACACCTTC. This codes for CSAHTGGTNYGYTF.

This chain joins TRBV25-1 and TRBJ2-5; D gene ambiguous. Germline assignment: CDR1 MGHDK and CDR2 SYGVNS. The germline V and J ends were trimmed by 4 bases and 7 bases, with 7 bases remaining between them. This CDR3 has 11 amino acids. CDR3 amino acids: CASSAVGTQYF. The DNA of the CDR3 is TGTGCCAGCAGTGCGGTCGGGACCCAGTACTTC.

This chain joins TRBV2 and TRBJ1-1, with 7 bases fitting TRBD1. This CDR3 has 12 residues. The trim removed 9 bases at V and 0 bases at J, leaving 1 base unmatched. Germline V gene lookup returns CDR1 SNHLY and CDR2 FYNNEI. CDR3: CARGQLNTEAFF. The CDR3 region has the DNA TGTGCCAGGGGACAGCTGAACACTGAAGCTTTCTTT. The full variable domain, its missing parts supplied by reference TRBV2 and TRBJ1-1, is EPEVTQTPSHQVTQMGQEVILRCVPISNHLYFYWYRQILGQKVEFLVSFYNNEISEKSEIFDDQFSVERPDGSNFTLKIRSTKLEDSAMYFCARGQLNTEAFFGQGTRLTVV.